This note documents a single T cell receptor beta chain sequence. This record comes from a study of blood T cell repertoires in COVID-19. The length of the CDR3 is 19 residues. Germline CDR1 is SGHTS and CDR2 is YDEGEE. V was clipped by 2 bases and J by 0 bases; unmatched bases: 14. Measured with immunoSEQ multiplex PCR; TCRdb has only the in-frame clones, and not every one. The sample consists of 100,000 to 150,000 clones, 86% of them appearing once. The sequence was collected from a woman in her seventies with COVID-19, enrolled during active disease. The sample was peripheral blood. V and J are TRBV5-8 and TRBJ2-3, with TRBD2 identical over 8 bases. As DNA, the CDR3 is TGTGCCAGCAGCTTACCTCTAGCGGGCCGGTCCGCTAGCACAGATACGCAGTATTTT. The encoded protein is CASSLPLAGRSASTDTQYF. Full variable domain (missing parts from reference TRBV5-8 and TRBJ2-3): EAGVTQSPTHLIKTRGQQATLRCSPISGHTSVYWYQQALGLGLQFLLWYDEGEERNRGNFPPRFSGRQFPNYSSELNVNALELEDSALYLCASSLPLAGRSASTDTQYFGPGTRLTVL.